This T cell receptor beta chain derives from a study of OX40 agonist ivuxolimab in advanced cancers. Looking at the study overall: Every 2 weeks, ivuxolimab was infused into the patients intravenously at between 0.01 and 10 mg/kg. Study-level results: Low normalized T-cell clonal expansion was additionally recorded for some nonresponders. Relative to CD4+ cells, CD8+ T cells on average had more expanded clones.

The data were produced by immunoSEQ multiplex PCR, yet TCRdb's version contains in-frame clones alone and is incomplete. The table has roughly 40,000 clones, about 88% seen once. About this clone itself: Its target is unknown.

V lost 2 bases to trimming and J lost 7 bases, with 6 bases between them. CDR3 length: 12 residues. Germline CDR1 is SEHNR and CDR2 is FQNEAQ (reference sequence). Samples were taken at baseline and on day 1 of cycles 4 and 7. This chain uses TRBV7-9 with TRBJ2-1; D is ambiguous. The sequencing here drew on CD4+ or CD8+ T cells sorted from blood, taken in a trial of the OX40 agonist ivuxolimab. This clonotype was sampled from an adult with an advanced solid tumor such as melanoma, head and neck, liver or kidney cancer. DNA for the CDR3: TGTGCCAGCAGCTTATATGGGAATGAGCAGTTCTTC. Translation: CASSLYGNEQFF.